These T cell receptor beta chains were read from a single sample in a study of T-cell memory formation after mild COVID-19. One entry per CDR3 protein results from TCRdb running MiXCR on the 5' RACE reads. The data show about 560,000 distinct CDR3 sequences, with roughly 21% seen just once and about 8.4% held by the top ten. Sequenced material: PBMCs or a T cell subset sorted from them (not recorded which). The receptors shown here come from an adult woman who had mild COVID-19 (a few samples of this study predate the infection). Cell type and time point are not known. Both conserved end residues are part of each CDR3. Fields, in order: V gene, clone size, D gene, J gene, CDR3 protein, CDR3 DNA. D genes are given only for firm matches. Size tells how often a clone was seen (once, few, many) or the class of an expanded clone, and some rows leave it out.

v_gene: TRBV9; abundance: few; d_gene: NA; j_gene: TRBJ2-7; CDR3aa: CASSVGRGSGSYEQYF; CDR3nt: TGTGCCAGCAGCGTAGGACGGGGCTCAGGCTCCTACGAGCAGTACTTC
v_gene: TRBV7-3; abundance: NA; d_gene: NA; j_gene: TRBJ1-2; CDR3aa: CASSLTPDNYGYTF; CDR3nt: TGTGCCAGCAGCTTAACACCAGACAACTATGGCTACACCTTC
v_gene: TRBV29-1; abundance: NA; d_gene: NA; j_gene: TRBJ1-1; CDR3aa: CSVASTSVANTEAFF; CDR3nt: TGCAGCGTCGCTAGTACAAGTGTAGCGAACACTGAAGCTTTCTTT
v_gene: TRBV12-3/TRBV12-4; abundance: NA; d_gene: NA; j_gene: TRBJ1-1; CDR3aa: CASSTRWGSTEAFF; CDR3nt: TGTGCCAGCAGTACCCGCTGGGGTAGCACTGAAGCTTTCTTT
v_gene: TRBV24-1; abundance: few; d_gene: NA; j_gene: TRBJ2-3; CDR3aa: CATSDVGDTGLGTDTQYF; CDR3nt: TGTGCCACCAGTGATGTTGGGGACACAGGGTTGGGCACAGATACGCAGTATTTT
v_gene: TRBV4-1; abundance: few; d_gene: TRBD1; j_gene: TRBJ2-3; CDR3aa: CASSQGRSRNRGGTDTQYF; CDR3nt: TGCGCCAGCAGCCAAGGACGTAGTCGGAACAGGGGGGGCACAGATACGCAGTATTTT
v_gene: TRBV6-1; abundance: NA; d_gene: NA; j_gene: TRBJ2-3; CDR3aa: CASRENTDTQYF; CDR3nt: TGTGCCAGCAGAGAAAACACAGATACGCAGTATTTT
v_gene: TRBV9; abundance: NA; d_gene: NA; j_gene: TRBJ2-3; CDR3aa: CASTTVDQGATDTQYF; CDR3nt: TGTGCCAGCACCACGGTAGATCAGGGAGCCACAGATACGCAGTATTTT
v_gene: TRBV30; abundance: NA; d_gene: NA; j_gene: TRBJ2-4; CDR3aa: CAWAGQLKNIQYF; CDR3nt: TGTGCCTGGGCGGGACAACTTAAAAACATTCAGTACTTC
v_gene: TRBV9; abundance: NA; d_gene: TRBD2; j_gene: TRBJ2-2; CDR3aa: CASSPAGGTNTGELFF; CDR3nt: TGTGCCAGCAGCCCCGCCGGGGGGACGAACACCGGGGAGCTGTTTTTT
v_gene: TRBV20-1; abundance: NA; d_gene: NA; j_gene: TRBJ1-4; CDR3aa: CSAIGPNEKLFF; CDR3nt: TGCAGTGCTATTGGCCCAAATGAAAAACTGTTTTTT
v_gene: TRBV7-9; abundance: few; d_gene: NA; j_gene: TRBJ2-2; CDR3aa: CASSPSRQNTGELFF; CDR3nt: TGTGCCAGCTCCCCTAGTCGTCAAAACACCGGGGAGCTGTTTTTT
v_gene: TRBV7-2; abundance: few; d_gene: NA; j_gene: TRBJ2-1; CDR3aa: CASSLPASSYNEQFF; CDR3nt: TGTGCCAGCAGCTTGCCGGCAAGCTCCTACAATGAGCAGTTCTTC
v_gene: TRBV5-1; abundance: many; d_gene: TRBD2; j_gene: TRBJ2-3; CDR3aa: CASSSAGATDTQYF; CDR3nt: TGCGCCAGCAGTAGCGCGGGAGCAACAGATACGCAGTATTTT
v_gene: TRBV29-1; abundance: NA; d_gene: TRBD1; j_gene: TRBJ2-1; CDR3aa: CSVTGTGEQFF; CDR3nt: TGCAGCGTAACCGGGACAGGAGAGCAGTTCTTC
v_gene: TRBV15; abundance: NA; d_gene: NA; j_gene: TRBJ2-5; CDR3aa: CATSRDRAGAETQYF; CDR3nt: TGTGCCACCAGCAGAGATCGGGCAGGGGCAGAGACCCAGTACTTC
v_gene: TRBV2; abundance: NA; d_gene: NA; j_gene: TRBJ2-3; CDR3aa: CASSRLEKHTQYF; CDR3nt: TGTGCCAGCAGTAGATTGGAAAAGCATACGCAGTATTTT
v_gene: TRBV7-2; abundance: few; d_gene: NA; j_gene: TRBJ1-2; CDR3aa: CASSAQQGVHYGYTF; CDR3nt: TGTGCCAGCAGCGCGCAACAAGGGGTGCACTATGGCTACACCTTC
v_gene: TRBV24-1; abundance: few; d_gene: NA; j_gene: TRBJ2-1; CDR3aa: CATSDLGPGARNEQFF; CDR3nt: TGTGCCACCAGTGATTTAGGGCCGGGGGCGCGGAATGAGCAGTTCTTC
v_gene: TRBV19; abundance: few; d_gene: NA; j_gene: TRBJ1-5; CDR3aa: CASSIGTNSNQPQHF; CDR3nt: TGTGCCAGTAGTATTGGGACAAATAGCAATCAGCCCCAGCATTTT
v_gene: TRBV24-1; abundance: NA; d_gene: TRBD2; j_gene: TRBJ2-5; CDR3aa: CATSDSWTSGRVETQYF; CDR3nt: TGTGCCACCAGTGACTCATGGACTAGCGGGAGGGTGGAGACCCAGTACTTC
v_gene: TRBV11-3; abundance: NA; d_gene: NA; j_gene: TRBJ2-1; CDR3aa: CASSPPVRSNEQFF; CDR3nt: TGTGCCAGCAGCCCCCCAGTAAGAAGCAATGAGCAGTTCTTC
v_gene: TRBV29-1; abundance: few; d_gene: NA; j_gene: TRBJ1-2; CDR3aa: CSVVGGSGYGYTF; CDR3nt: TGCAGCGTTGTAGGGGGATCAGGTTATGGCTACACCTTC
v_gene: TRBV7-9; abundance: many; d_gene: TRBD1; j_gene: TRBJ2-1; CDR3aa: CASSGSQGAYNEQFF; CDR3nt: TGTGCCAGCAGCGGATCCCAGGGGGCCTACAATGAGCAGTTCTTC
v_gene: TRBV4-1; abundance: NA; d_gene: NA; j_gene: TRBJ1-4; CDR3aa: CASSQIPGLNEKLFF; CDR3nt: TGCGCCAGCAGCCAAATACCGGGGTTGAATGAAAAACTGTTTTTT
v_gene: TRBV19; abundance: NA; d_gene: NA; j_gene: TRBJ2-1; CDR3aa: CASSLRREQFF; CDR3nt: TGTGCCAGTAGTCTCCGAAGGGAGCAGTTCTTC
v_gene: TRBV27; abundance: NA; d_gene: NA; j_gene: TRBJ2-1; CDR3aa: CASSLYRGGEQFF; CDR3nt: TGTGCCAGCAGTCTGTACAGGGGAGGGGAGCAGTTCTTC
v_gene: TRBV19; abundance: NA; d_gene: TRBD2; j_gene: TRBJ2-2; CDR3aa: CASSRKSGINTGELFF; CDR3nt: TGTGCCAGTAGTAGGAAGAGCGGGATTAACACCGGGGAGCTGTTTTTT
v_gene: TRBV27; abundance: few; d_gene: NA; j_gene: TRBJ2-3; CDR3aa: CASKGLWGAQGATDTQYF; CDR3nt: TGTGCCAGCAAAGGTTTATGGGGGGCACAGGGTGCCACAGATACGCAGTATTTT